This T cell receptor (beta chain) was identified during a study of molecular identifiers for immune sequencing clone quantification. This CDR3 has 13 amino acids. Germline V gene lookup returns CDR1 SGHVS and CDR2 FQNEAQ. V shed 1 base and J shed 6 bases, with 6 bases lying between them. TCRdb re-analysed the PCR reads in MiXCR, keeping a single row per CDR3 protein. This sample carries about 320,000 distinct CDR3 sequences, about 22% of them seen once, and the ten largest clones take roughly 0.86%. The chain recombines TRBV7-8 with TRBJ2-2; D ambiguous. This TCR came from a human donor in good health. Some libraries in this study had Jurkat cell RNA spiked in. Material for sequencing was naive CD8+ T cells from blood, with Jurkat cell RNA spiked in. Subset of the sample: FACS-sorted CD8+CD4-CCR7+CD45RA+ naive T cells. The CDR3 DNA reads TGTGCCAGCAGCTTAGTCGCAGCCGGGGAGCTGTTTTTT. The encoded protein is CASSLVAAGELFF.